The rows below give T cell receptor beta chains drawn from one sample of a study of shared clonotypes between healthy human individuals. The protocol was immunoSEQ multiplex PCR, while the TCRdb copy is restricted to in-frame clones and leaves out a portion. The sample has around 2.1 million clones, 90% to 95% seen once. Input material: naive CD8+ T cells from PBMCs. The source is a young man in good health. Some clones in this sample may be carry-over from other donors' samples. The conserved cysteine and the conserved F or W are not part of the CDR3 here.

V	J	CDR3
TRBV7-2	TRBJ1-2	ASRGGRLESNYGYT
TRBV9	TRBJ2-1	ASSADREQF
TRBV9	TRBJ2-7	ASSTAGGLSEQY
TRBV6-1	TRBJ1-5	ASSESRQPQH
TRBV29-1	TRBJ2-4	SVEFGLAKNIQY
TRBV29-1	TRBJ1-1	SVSLNTEAF
TRBV20-1	TRBJ2-7	SAPYEQY
TRBV25-1	TRBJ1-3	ASTSPPSMYSGNTIY
TRBV5-1	TRBJ2-1	ASRRTSASSYNEQF
TRBV7-2	TRBJ2-3	ASSPGRMSGTDTQY
TRBV6-6	TRBJ2-7	ASSYSASYEQY
TRBV5-1	TRBJ1-1	ASSLVEGSNPEAF
TRBV28	TRBJ2-7	ASSPVGGSHEQY
TRBV5-1	TRBJ1-5	ASSFGPSIDSNQPQH
TRBV7-9	TRBJ1-2	ASSWGSGFDYGYT
TRBV7-2	TRBJ2-1	ASSLGAGGLSYEQF
TRBV7-9	TRBJ1-1	ASSPDRANTEAF
TRBV7-9	TRBJ2-2	ASRGQGRSGELF
TRBV7-2	TRBJ2-1	ASSFATRGPYNEQF
TRBV28	TRBJ1-1	ASSLLWGGNEAF
TRBV27	TRBJ1-4	ASSGGGRGGLL
TRBV15	TRBJ1-4	ATSRGRGTNEKLF
TRBV28	TRBJ2-1	ASSLNEQF
TRBV10-2	TRBJ2-7	ASSKNPYEQY
TRBV7-6	TRBJ2-7	ASSSRSGDTGQY
TRBV7-9	TRBJ1-5	ASSLGGRPQH
TRBV6-5	TRBJ2-5	ASTVGGESETQY
TRBV27	TRBJ2-2	ASSIIPPNTGELF
TRBV6-5	TRBJ1-1	ASSPGNTEAF
TRBV11-2	TRBJ1-1	ASSFIPRNTEAF
TRBV5-1	TRBJ2-2	ASSFNTGELF
TRBV27	TRBJ2-5	ASSQGWGQETQY
TRBV7-9	TRBJ2-2	ASSLVITGPNTGELF
TRBV9	TRBJ2-3	ASSHDRSTDTQY
TRBV6-1	TRBJ1-5	ASSVKQGRANQPQH
TRBV27	TRBJ2-1	ASSSSAQPYNEQF
TRBV28	TRBJ2-2	ASSLQGLPGELF
TRBV7-8	TRBJ1-3	ASSLVTVPGNTIY
TRBV27	TRBJ2-5	ASSLPDRIQY
TRBV29-1	TRBJ1-2	SVEDLGDRVGYGYT
TRBV30	TRBJ1-2	AWSVLKGINGYT
TRBV27	TRBJ1-2	ASGHRYGYT
TRBV5-4	TRBJ2-7	ASSIGGEQY
TRBV7-3	TRBJ2-3	ASSLDAADTQY
TRBV6-5	TRBJ1-2	AVRNQGYGYT
TRBV6-5	TRBJ2-1	ASSYGVNEQF
TRBV11-2	TRBJ2-4	ASSSAKNIQY
TRBV27	TRBJ1-1	ASGSGQGIKAEAF
TRBV4-2	TRBJ2-4	ASSQDPMGGRIAKNIQY
TRBV10-2	TRBJ1-1	ASSDSILENTEAF